This TCR beta chain was identified during a study of T cells in narcolepsy (dated by TCRdb to the late 2010s). About the full investigation: Patients with narcolepsy type 1 or type 2 (NT1, NT2) were enrolled in the study together with healthy control donors. Autoreactive T cells targeting hypocretin neuron self-antigens (hypocretin, TRIB2) were sought in narcolepsy patients, and TCR Vbeta sequencing was used to track clonotypes in blood and CSF.

For TCR Vbeta sequencing, memory CD4+ T cells were sorted ex vivo from the peripheral blood of narcolepsy patients and healthy controls. Library generation was performed with the immunoSEQ multiplex PCR assay. TCRdb limited this immuneACCESS table to in-frame rearrangements with V and J called. A share of clones is missing; checked studies link under half to unresolved V genes, and the rest is unexplained. The sample has about 40,000 clones on record, about 91% of them singletons. The ten largest clones take up less than 1.5% of the sample. For this clone: Its recognized antigen is unknown. No quality values exist for individual bases; no much larger clone is one base distant.

As encoded in the germline V gene, CDR1 is SGDLS while CDR2 is YYNGEE. Including cysteine and phenylalanine, the CDR3 has 14 amino acids. The entry retains the CDR3 DNA only, 42 bases that are in frame from base 1. The germline V and J ends show losses of 3 bases and 4 bases respectively, and no gene match explains 5 bases of the junction. General findings and caveats noted by the study authors: Numbers of sequenced blood memory CD4+ clonotypes were comparable, averaging approximately 42,000 in patients and 33,354 in controls. Some blood memory CD4+ repertoires from patients and controls contained no sequences matching autoreactive T cell clones. Plots that compared CSF and blood CD4+ T cell clonotypes from the same patient highlighted HCRT-specific and TRIB2-specific autoreactive clonotypes. Autoreactive clonotypes were reported to be detected serially in the blood of the same patients and of different patients, but not in the blood of healthy controls.

In this chain, TRBV9 is recombined with TRBJ1-1; 8 bases in between match TRBD1. This TCR came from a human donor with narcolepsy. Material for sequencing was CD45RA- memory CD4+ T cells from PBMCs. The sample's cell subset or site label is to be understood as: memory T cells sorted ex vivo from peripheral blood. The CDR3 protein is CASSARGLGTEAFF. The nucleotide sequence reads TGTGCCAGCAGCGCCAGGGGGCTAGGCACTGAAGCTTTCTTT.